The entry below describes one T cell receptor (beta chain). Its matching antigen is unknown. With molecular barcodes, quantitative 5'-RACE was used to make the TCR beta libraries. One entry per CDR3 protein, called by TCRdb with MiXCR from the 5' RACE reads. This sample has approximately 300,000 distinct CDR3 sequences; 20% occur once, and the top ten carry around 7.8%. The data belong to a study of CD8 T cells in ankylosing spondylitis. Findings of the study overall: Enrichment of disease-linked clones was reportedly significant in matched ankylosing spondylitis synovial fluid. Clones that were linked to disease were CD8+ and were relatively rare in peripheral blood.

In germline, CDR1 is KGHDR, CDR2 SFDVKD. The CDR3 loop spans 13 amino acids. V gave up 3 bases and J gave up 0 bases, with 3 bases separating them. The V gene is TRBV24-1, the J gene TRBJ2-3; D unresolved. The source is a male donor with ankylosing spondylitis or in good health (not recorded which). The sequencing input was blood, either unsorted or a sorted T cell fraction (not recorded which). The CDR3 bases are TGTGCCACCAGTGATAGAAGCACAGATACGCAGTATTTT. This gives the protein CATSDRSTDTQYF.